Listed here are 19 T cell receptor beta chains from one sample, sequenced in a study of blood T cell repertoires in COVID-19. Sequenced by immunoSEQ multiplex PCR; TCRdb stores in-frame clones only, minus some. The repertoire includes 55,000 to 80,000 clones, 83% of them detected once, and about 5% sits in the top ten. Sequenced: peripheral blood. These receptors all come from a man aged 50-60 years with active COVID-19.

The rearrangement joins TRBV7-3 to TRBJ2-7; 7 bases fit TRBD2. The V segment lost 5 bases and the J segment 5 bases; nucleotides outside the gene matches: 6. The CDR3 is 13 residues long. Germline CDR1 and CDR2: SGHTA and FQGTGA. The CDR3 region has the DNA TGTGCCAGCAGCCGAGCGGGGTACGACGAGCAGTACTTC. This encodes CASSRAGYDEQYF.

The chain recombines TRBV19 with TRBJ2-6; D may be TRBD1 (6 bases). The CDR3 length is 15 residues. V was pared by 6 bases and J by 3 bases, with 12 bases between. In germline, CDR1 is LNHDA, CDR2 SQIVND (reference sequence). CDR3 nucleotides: TGTGCCAGTAGATCCAACAGGGTTGGGGCCAACGTCCTGACTTTC. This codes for CASRSNRVGANVLTF.

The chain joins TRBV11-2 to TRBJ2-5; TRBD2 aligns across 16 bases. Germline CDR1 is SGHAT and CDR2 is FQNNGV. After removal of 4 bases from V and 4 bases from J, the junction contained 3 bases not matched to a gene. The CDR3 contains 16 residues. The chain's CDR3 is CASSSGTSGRGETQYF. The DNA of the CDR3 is TGTGCCAGCAGCTCAGGGACTAGCGGGAGGGGAGAGACCCAGTACTTC.

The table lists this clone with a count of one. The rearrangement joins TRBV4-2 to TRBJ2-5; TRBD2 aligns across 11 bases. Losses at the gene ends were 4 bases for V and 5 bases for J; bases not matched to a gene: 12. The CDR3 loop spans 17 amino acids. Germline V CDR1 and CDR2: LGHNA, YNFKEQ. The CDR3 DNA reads TGTGCCAGCAGCCCAGAGGAGAGACTAGCGGGGTCGGAGACCCAGTACTTC. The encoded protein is CASSPEERLAGSETQYF.

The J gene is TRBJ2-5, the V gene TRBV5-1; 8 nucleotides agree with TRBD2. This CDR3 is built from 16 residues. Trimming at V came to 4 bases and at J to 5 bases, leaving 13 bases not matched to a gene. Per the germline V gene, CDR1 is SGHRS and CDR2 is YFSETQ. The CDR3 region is CASSLGSGDPGETQYF. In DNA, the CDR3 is TGCGCCAGCAGCCTGGGTAGCGGGGACCCCGGGGAGACCCAGTACTTC.

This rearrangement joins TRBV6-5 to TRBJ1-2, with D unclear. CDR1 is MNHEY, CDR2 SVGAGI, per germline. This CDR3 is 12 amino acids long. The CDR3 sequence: CASGSWDYGYTF. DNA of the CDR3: TGTGCGTCGGGGAGCTGGGACTATGGCTACACCTTC.

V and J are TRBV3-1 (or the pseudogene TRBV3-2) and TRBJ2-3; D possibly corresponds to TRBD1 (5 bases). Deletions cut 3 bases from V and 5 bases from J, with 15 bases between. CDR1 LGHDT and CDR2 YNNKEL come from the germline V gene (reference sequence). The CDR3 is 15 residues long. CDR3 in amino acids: CASSQVFQGGDTQYF. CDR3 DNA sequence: TGTGCCAGCAGCCAGGTTTTCCAGGGCGGAGATACGCAGTATTTT.

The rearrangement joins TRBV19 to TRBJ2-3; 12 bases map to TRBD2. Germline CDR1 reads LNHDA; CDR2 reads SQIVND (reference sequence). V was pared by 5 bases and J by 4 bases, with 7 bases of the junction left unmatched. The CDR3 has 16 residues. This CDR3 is CASSLATSGSADTQYF. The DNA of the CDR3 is TGTGCCAGTAGTCTAGCGACTAGCGGGAGCGCAGATACGCAGTATTTT.

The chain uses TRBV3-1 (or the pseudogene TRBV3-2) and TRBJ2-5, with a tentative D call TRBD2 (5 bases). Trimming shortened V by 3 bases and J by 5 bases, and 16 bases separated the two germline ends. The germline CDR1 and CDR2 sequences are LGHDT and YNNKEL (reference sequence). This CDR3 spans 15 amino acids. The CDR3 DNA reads TGTGCCAGCAGCCAGGACCCCGCGGCGGGTGAGACCCAGTACTTC. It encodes CASSQDPAAGETQYF.

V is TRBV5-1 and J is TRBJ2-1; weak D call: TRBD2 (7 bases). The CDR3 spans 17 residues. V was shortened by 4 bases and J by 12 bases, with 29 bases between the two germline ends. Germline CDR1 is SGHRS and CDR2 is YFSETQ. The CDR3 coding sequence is TGCGCCAGCAGCCCAGGTGGGACTGGGGGGGGCTCCGGTGGGCAGTTCTTC. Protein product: CASSPGGTGGGSGGQFF. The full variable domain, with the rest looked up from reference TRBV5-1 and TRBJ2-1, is KAGVTQTPRYLIKTRGQQVTLSCSPISGHRSVSWYQQTPGQGLQFLFEYFSETQRNKGNFPGRFSGRQFSNSRSEMNVSTLELGDSALYLCASSPGGTGGGSGGQFFGPGTRLTVL.

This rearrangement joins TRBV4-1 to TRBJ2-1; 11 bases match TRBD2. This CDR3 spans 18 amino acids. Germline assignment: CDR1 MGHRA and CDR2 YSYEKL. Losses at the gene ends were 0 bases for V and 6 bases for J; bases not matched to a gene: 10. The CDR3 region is CASSQDRLVAGGPNEQFF. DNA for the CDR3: TGCGCCAGCAGCCAAGATCGATTGGTAGCGGGAGGGCCCAATGAGCAGTTCTTC.

This CDR3 reads CASRPGVRGEQYF. The CDR3 coding sequence is TGTGCCAGCAGACCGGGAGTACGGGGCGAGCAGTACTTC. The chain joins TRBV12-3 or TRBV12-4 to TRBJ2-7; maybe TRBD2 (6 bases). The CDR3 covers 13 residues. V was pared by 6 bases and J by 6 bases, with 15 bases between.

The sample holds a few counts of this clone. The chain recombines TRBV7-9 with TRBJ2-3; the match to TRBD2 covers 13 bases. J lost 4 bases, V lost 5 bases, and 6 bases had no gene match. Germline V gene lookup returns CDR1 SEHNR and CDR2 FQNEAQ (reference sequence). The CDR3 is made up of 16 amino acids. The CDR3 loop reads CASSAGLAGAADTQYF. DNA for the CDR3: TGTGCCAGCAGCGCCGGACTAGCGGGAGCAGCAGATACGCAGTATTTT. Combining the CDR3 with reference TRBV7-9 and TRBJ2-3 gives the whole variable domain DTGVSQNPRHKITKRGQNVTFRCDPISEHNRLYWYRQTLGQGPEFLTYFQNEAQLEKSRLLSDRFSAERPKGSFSTLEIQRTEQGDSAMYLCASSAGLAGAADTQYFGPGTRLTVL.

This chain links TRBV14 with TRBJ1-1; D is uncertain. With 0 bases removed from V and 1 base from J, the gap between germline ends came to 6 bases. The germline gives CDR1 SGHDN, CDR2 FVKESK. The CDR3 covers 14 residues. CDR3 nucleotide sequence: TGTGCCAGCAGCCAAGAACGGAGGAACACTGAAGCTTTCTTT. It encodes CASSQERRNTEAFF.

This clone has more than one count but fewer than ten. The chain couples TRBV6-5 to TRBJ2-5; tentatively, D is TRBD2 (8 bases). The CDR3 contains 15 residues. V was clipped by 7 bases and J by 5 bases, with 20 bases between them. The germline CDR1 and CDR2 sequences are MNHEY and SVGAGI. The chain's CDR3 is CASIPLGRGRETQYF. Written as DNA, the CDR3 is TGTGCCAGCATCCCCCTCGGGAGGGGGCGGGAGACCCAGTACTTC.

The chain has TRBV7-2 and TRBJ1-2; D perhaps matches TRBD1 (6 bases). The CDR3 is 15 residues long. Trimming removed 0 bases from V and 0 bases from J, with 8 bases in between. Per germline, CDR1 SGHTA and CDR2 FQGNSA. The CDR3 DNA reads TGTGCCAGCAGCTTAGCGTCAGGGGCTAACTATGGCTACACCTTC. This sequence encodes CASSLASGANYGYTF.

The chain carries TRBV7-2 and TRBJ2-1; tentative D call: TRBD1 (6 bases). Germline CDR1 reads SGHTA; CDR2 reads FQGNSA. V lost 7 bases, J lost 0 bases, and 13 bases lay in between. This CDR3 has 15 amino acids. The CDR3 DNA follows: TGTGCCAGCATCCTAGGGGGAAGCTCCTACAATGAGCAGTTCTTC. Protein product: CASILGGSSYNEQFF.

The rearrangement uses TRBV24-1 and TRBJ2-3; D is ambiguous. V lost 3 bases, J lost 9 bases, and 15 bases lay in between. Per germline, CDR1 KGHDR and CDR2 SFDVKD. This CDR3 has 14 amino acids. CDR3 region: CATSDPGPSGTQYF. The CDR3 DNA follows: TGTGCCACCAGTGATCCTGGGCCCTCTGGGACGCAGTATTTT.

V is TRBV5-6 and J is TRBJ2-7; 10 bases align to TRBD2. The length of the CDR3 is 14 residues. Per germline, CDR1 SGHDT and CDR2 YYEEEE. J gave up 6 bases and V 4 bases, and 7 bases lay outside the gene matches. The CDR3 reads CASSQREGRGEQYF. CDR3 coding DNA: TGTGCCAGCAGCCAGCGGGAGGGCCGGGGCGAGCAGTACTTC.